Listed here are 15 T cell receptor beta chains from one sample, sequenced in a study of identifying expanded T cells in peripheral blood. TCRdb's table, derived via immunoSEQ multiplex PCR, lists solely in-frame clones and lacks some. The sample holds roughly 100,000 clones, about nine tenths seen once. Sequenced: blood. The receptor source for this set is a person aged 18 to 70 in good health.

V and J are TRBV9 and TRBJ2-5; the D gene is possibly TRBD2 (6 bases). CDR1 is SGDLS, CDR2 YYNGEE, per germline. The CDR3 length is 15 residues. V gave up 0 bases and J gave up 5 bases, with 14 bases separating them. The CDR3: CASSVEASDLETQYF. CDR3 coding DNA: TGTGCCAGCAGCGTAGAGGCTAGCGACCTGGAGACCCAGTACTTC. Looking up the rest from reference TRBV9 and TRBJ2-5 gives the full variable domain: DSGVTQTPKHLITATGQRVTLRCSPRSGDLSVYWYQQSLDQGLQFLIQYYNGEERAKGNILERFSAQQFPDLHSELNLSSLELGDSALYFCASSVEASDLETQYFGPGTRLLVL.

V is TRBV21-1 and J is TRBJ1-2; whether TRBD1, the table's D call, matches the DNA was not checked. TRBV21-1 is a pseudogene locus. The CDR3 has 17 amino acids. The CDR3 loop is CASSGHLWGQSLGGYTF. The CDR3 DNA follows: TGTGCCAGCAGCGGGCATCTTTGGGGACAGTCACTTGGGGGCTACACCTTC.

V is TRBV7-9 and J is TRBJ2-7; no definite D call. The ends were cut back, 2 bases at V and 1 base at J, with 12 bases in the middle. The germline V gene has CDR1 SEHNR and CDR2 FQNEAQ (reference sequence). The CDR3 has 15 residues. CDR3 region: CASSLQDPLSYEQYF. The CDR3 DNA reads TGTGCCAGCAGCTTACAAGACCCTCTGTCCTACGAGCAGTACTTC.

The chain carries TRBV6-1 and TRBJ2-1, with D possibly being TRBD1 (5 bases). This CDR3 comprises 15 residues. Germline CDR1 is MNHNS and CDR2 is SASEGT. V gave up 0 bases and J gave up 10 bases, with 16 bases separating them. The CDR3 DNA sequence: TGTGCCAGCAGTGAAGCTCCCTGGAAGGGGCGGGAGCAGTTCTTC. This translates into CASSEAPWKGREQFF.

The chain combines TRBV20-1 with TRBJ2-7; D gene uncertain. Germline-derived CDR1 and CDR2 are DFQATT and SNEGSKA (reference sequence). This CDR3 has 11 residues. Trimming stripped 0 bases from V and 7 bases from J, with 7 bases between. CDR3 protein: CSARDRREQYF. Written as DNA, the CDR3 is TGCAGTGCTAGAGATAGACGAGAGCAGTACTTC.

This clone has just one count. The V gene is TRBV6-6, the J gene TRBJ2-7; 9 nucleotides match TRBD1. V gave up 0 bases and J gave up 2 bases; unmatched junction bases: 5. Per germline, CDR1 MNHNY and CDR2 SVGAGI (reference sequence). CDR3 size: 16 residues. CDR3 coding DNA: TGTGCCAGCAGTTACTCGGACAGGGGCCGAACCTACGAGCAGTACTTC. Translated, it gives CASSYSDRGRTYEQYF.

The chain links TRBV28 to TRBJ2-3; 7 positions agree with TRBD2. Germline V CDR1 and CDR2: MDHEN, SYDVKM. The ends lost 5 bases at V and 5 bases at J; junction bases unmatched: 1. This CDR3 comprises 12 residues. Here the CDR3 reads CASSGGGDTQYF. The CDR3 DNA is TGTGCCAGCAGTGGGGGGGGAGATACGCAGTATTTT. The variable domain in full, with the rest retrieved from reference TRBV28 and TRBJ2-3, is DVKVTQSSRYLVKRTGEKVFLECVQDMDHENMFWYRQDPGLGLRLIYFSYDVKMKEKGDIPEGYSVSREKKERFSLILESASTNQTSMYLCASSGGGDTQYFGPGTRLTVL.

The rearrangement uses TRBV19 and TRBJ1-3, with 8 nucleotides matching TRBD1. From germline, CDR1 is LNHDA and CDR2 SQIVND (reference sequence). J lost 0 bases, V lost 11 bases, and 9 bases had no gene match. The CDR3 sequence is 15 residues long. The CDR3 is CASRDRSSSGNTIYF. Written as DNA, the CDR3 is TGTGCCTCAAGGGACAGGTCGAGCTCTGGAAACACCATATATTTT.

The CDR3 nucleotides are TGTGCCAGCTCACCGGCCAGGGGCCGGGCCTACGAGCAGTACTTC. It yields the protein CASSPARGRAYEQYF. The chain recombines TRBV18 with TRBJ2-7; D may be TRBD1 (6 bases). CDR3 size: 15 residues. Germline CDR1 KGHSH, CDR2 LQKENI. Trimming removed 3 bases at V and 2 bases at J, with 14 bases between.

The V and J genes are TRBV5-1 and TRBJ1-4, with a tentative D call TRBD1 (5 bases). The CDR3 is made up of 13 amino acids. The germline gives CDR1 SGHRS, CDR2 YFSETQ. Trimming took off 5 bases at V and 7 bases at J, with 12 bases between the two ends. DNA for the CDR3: TGCGCCAGCAGTCCCCCAGGGCGTGAAAAACTGTTTTTT. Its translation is CASSPPGREKLFF.

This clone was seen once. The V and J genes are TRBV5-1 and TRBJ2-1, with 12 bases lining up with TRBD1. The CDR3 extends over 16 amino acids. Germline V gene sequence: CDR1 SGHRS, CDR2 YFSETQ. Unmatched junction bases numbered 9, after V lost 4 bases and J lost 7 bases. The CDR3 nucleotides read TGCGCCAGCAGCCCGATCCCGGGACAGGGGGCTAATGAGCAGTTCTTC. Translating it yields CASSPIPGQGANEQFF. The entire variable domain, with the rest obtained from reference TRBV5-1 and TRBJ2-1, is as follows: KAGVTQTPRYLIKTRGQQVTLSCSPISGHRSVSWYQQTPGQGLQFLFEYFSETQRNKGNFPGRFSGRQFSNSRSEMNVSTLELGDSALYLCASSPIPGQGANEQFFGPGTRLTVL.

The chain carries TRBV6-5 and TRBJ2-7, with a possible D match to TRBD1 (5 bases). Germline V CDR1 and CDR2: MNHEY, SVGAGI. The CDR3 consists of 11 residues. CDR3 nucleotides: TGTTTGGCAGGGAACTCCTACGAGCAGTACTTC. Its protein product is CLAGNSYEQYF.

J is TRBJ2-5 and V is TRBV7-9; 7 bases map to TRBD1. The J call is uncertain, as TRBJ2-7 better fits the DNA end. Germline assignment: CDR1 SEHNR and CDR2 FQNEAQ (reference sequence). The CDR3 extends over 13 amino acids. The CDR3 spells CASTGTATYEQYF. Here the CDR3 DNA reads TGTGCCAGTACCGGGACAGCCACCTACGAGCAGTACTTC.

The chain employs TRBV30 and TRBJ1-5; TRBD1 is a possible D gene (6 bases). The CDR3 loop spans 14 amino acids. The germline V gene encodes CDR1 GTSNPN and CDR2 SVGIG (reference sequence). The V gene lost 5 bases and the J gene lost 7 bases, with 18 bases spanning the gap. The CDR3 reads CAWSLGGGRQPQHF. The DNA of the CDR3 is TGTGCCTGGTCCTTAGGAGGGGGAAGGCAGCCCCAGCATTTT.

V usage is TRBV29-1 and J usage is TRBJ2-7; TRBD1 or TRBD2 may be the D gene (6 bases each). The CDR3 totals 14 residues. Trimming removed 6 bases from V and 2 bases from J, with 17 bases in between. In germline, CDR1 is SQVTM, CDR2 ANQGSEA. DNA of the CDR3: TGCAGCGTCCGAGACGTTGGGGGGCCCTACGAGCAGTACTTC. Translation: CSVRDVGGPYEQYF.